The 31 T cell receptor beta chains in this list originate from one sample, sequenced in a study of beta chain features in type 1 diabetes. The authors reverse transcribed all of the isolated RNA, so sequencing captured expressed TCRB transcripts. Libraries were prepared by immunoSEQ multiplex PCR; TCRdb keeps only in-frame clonotypes and omits some of them. The repertoire holds roughly 240,000 clones, with over 65% as singletons. Sequenced material: naive CD4+ T cells from blood. The source of these receptors is a man younger than 40 in good health.

The V gene is TRBV30, the J gene TRBJ1-3; D remains unclear. The germline V gene has CDR1 GTSNPN and CDR2 SVGIG (reference sequence). Trimming removed 3 bases at V and 0 bases at J, with 9 bases between. The length of the CDR3 is 14 residues. CDR3 sequence reads: CAWRNPSSGNTIYF. For the CDR3, the DNA is TGTGCCTGGAGGAACCCGAGCTCTGGAAACACCATATATTTT. The full variable domain, rest sourced from reference TRBV30 and TRBJ1-3, is SQTIHQWPATLVQPVGSPLSLECTVEGTSNPNLYWYRQAAGRGLQLLFYSVGIGQISSEVPQNLSASRPQDRQFILSSKKLLLSDSGFYLCAWRNPSSGNTIYFGEGSWLTVV.

The V call is TRBV10-3, the J call TRBJ2-3; possibly TRBD1 for D (5 bases). Germline V lookup: CDR1 ENHRY, CDR2 SYGVKD. Trimming cost V 10 bases and J 2 bases, with 13 bases left between them. This CDR3 has 13 residues. The CDR3 loop is CATQDSPTDTQYF. DNA of the CDR3: TGTGCCACACAAGACAGTCCCACAGATACGCAGTATTTT.

This sequence joins TRBV18 and TRBJ2-5, with TRBD2 as a possible D gene (6 bases). V was shortened by 3 bases and J by 4 bases, with 9 bases between the two germline ends. The CDR3 runs to 13 residues. Germline assignment: CDR1 KGHSH and CDR2 LQKENI. CDR3 loop: CASSPGGRETQYF. The CDR3 nucleotides are TGTGCCAGCTCACCCGGAGGGAGAGAGACCCAGTACTTC.

This clone has just a few counts. V is TRBV15 and J is TRBJ2-2, with D maybe TRBD1 (6 bases). The CDR3 runs to 15 residues. Between the trimmed V and J ends, which lost 8 bases and 4 bases, there was a span of 17 bases. Germline lookup yields CDR1 LNHNV and CDR2 YYDKDF (reference sequence). The CDR3 region is CATEGLPRGTGELFF. The CDR3 region has the DNA TGTGCCACCGAAGGACTTCCCAGGGGCACCGGGGAGCTGTTTTTT.

Only a few counts were recorded for this clone. V gene TRBV4-2 combines with J gene TRBJ1-1; 9 bases agree with TRBD1. CDR1 and CDR2 from the germline V gene are LGHNA and YNFKEQ. The CDR3 extends over 15 amino acids. Trimming removed 3 bases from V and 1 base from J; junction bases left unmatched: 3. CDR3 residues: CASSHQDRGNTEAFF. In DNA form, the CDR3 reads TGTGCCAGCAGCCATCAGGACAGGGGGAACACTGAAGCTTTCTTT.

This sequence joins TRBV11-2 and TRBJ2-6; no clear D gene. The CDR3 sequence is 14 residues long. Germline CDR1 is SGHAT and CDR2 is FQNNGV. V gave up 2 bases and J gave up 1 base, with 3 bases separating them. The chain's CDR3 is CASSLFSGANVLTF. CDR3 in DNA: TGTGCCAGCAGCTTATTTTCTGGGGCCAACGTCCTGACTTTC.

On this clone itself: The same CDR3 also results from other DNA sequences found in this sample. This chain uses TRBV29-1 with TRBJ1-1; 7 bases agree with TRBD1. The length of the CDR3 is 12 residues. CDR1 is SQVTM, CDR2 ANQGSEA, per germline. J gave up 2 bases and V 6 bases, and 3 bases lay outside the gene matches. CDR3 loop: CSVGQTNTEAFF. The CDR3 DNA is TGCAGCGTGGGACAGACAAACACTGAAGCTTTCTTT.

The chain employs TRBV30 and TRBJ1-2; D is unclear. This CDR3 is built from 16 residues. CDR1 and CDR2 from the germline V gene are GTSNPN and SVGIG (reference sequence). The V gene lost 0 bases and the J gene lost 5 bases, with 19 bases spanning the gap. Here the CDR3 DNA reads TGTGCCTGGAGTGTCCCAAGGATCCAATTAGGGTATGGCTACACCTTC. Translation: CAWSVPRIQLGYGYTF.

This clone was detected only a few times. The J gene is TRBJ2-1, the V gene TRBV20-1, with D hard to call. The ends were cut back, 3 bases at V and 13 bases at J, with 4 bases in the middle. Germline assignment: CDR1 DFQATT and CDR2 SNEGSKA (reference sequence). This CDR3 has 8 amino acids. CDR3 residues: CSASTQFF. The CDR3, as DNA: TGCAGTGCTAGTACTCAGTTCTTC.

In its sample, this clone was seen a few times. The chain recombines TRBV7-2 with TRBJ2-3; 7 bases align to TRBD1. The CDR3 runs to 15 residues. V lost 5 bases, J lost 1 base, and 6 bases stayed unmatched. Germline values: CDR1 SGHTA, CDR2 FQGNSA. The CDR3 DNA reads TGTGCCAGCAGCCCGACAGGGCGGGGCACAGATACGCAGTATTTT. Protein product: CASSPTGRGTDTQYF.

The J gene is TRBJ2-7, the V gene TRBV9, with D unclear. Germline V gives CDR1 SGDLS, CDR2 YYNGEE. The CDR3 spans 15 residues. The V and J ends lost 1 base and 2 bases respectively, with 13 bases between them. CDR3 protein: CASSVSPGEPYEQYF. CDR3 nucleotide sequence: TGTGCCAGCAGCGTATCCCCCGGAGAGCCCTACGAGCAGTACTTC.

The chain combines TRBV9 with TRBJ2-1; 11 nucleotides agree with TRBD2. The CDR3 length is 16 residues. Germline V lookup: CDR1 SGDLS, CDR2 YYNGEE. V lost 4 bases, J lost 2 bases, and 5 bases stayed unmatched. The CDR3 reads CASSSLAGGPYNEQFF. The DNA of the CDR3 is TGTGCCAGCAGCTCCTTAGCGGGAGGGCCCTACAATGAGCAGTTCTTC.

In its sample, this clone was seen a few times. The chain has TRBV29-1 and TRBJ2-3; D gene unclear. V was pared by 5 bases and J by 3 bases, with 9 bases between. The germline V gene has CDR1 SQVTM and CDR2 ANQGSEA. The CDR3 is made up of 12 amino acids. CDR3 protein: CSVRMDTDTQYF. Here the CDR3 DNA reads TGCAGCGTTCGCATGGATACAGATACGCAGTATTTT.

The V call is TRBV29-1, the J call TRBJ2-5, with 9 bases lining up with TRBD2. V was clipped by 4 bases and J by 5 bases; unmatched bases: 14. CDR3 length: 16 residues. Germline lookup yields CDR1 SQVTM and CDR2 ANQGSEA. The CDR3 region has the DNA TGCAGCGTTGGGATCAGAGGCGGGGGGGCGCGGGAGACCCAGTACTTC. Encoded protein: CSVGIRGGGARETQYF.

This clone was found once. V and J are TRBV9 and TRBJ2-7, with D unresolved. CDR1 is SGDLS and CDR2 is YYNGEE in the germline V gene. Trimming shortened V by 0 bases and J by 0 bases, and 7 bases separated the two germline ends. CDR3 size: 14 residues. CDR3 nucleotide sequence: TGTGCCAGCAGCGTAGATGGTAACTCCTACGAGCAGTACTTC. It yields the protein CASSVDGNSYEQYF. Looking up the rest from reference TRBV9 and TRBJ2-7 gives the full variable domain: DSGVTQTPKHLITATGQRVTLRCSPRSGDLSVYWYQQSLDQGLQFLIQYYNGEERAKGNILERFSAQQFPDLHSELNLSSLELGDSALYFCASSVDGNSYEQYFGPGTRLTVT.

The rearrangement joins TRBV28 to TRBJ2-3; D ambiguous. This CDR3 has 12 amino acids. The V and J ends lost 4 bases and 4 bases respectively, with 6 bases between them. CDR1 and CDR2 from the germline V gene are MDHEN and SYDVKM. CDR3: CASSSKADTQYF. The CDR3 nucleotides read TGTGCCAGCAGTTCTAAGGCAGATACGCAGTATTTT.

This sequence joins TRBV7-2 and TRBJ2-5; either TRBD1 or TRBD2 may fit D (5 bases each). Germline V gene data show CDR1 as SGHTA and CDR2 as FQGNSA. V was cut by 1 base and J by 6 bases, with 21 bases left in between. This CDR3 region has 17 residues. CDR3 in DNA: TGTGCCAGCAGCTTAGAATCGAACGGGGCCACCGGAAAGACCCAGTACTTC. Protein product: CASSLESNGATGKTQYF.

The chain carries TRBV29-1 and TRBJ2-1; TRBD2 is a possible D gene (6 bases). V lost 8 bases and J lost 1, with 15 bases in between. The CDR3 has 14 amino acids. CDR1 and CDR2 (germline): SQVTM, ANQGSEA. The chain's CDR3 is CSISRGGSYNEQFF. DNA of the CDR3: TGCAGCATATCGCGGGGCGGTTCCTACAATGAGCAGTTCTTC.

V gene TRBV29-1 combines with J gene TRBJ2-7; D is perhaps TRBD1 (6 bases). Germline V gives CDR1 SQVTM, CDR2 ANQGSEA. Trimming took off 1 base at V and 6 bases at J, with 13 bases between the two ends. The CDR3 loop spans 13 amino acids. The CDR3 DNA follows: TGCAGCGTTGAAGCCAGGGGCTCCATCGAGCAGTACTTC. It yields the protein CSVEARGSIEQYF.

The CDR3 spells CASRGGFQSHNEQFF. Here the CDR3 DNA reads TGTGCCAGCAGGGGCGGGTTCCAATCCCACAATGAGCAGTTCTTC. The chain joins TRBV27 to TRBJ2-1, with D perhaps matching TRBD2 (5 bases). From germline, CDR1 is MNHEY and CDR2 SMNVEV (reference sequence). The CDR3 has 15 amino acids. Between the trimmed V and J ends, which lost 6 bases and 5 bases, there was a span of 17 bases.

This clone was seen a handful of times. The chain links TRBV30 to TRBJ1-4; D is uncertain. From germline, CDR1 is GTSNPN and CDR2 SVGIG (reference sequence). The ends were cut back, 3 bases at V and 1 base at J, with 9 bases in the middle. This CDR3 spans 14 amino acids. This CDR3 reads CAWRKSGTNEKLFF. The CDR3 bases are TGTGCCTGGAGGAAGTCGGGAACTAATGAAAAACTGTTTTTT. The full variable domain, its missing parts supplied by reference TRBV30 and TRBJ1-4, is SQTIHQWPATLVQPVGSPLSLECTVEGTSNPNLYWYRQAAGRGLQLLFYSVGIGQISSEVPQNLSASRPQDRQFILSSKKLLLSDSGFYLCAWRKSGTNEKLFFGSGTQLSVL.

This chain joins TRBV30 and TRBJ2-3; the D call may be TRBD1 or TRBD2 (5 bases each). V was pared by 0 bases and J by 0 bases, with 13 bases between. Germline assignment: CDR1 GTSNPN and CDR2 SVGIG (reference sequence). The CDR3 runs to 16 residues. CDR3 region: CAWSVRGTPSTDTQYF. CDR3 coding DNA: TGTGCCTGGAGTGTACGGGGCACCCCTAGCACAGATACGCAGTATTTT.

This clone was seen once. V gene TRBV20-1 combines with J gene TRBJ2-5; tentative D call: TRBD1 (5 bases). Germline V gene lookup returns CDR1 DFQATT and CDR2 SNEGSKA (reference sequence). The V end lost 5 bases, the J end lost 5 bases, and 9 bases lay between the germline ends. The CDR3 is 11 amino acids. CDR3 nucleotide sequence: TGCAGTGCTGCTAAGGGGGAGACCCAGTACTTC. Translated, it gives CSAAKGETQYF.

The sample holds a few counts of this clone. The gene calls are TRBV25-1 and TRBJ1-1; D is unresolved. CDR1 is MGHDK, CDR2 SYGVNS, per germline. Trimming cost V 7 bases and J 1 base, with 10 bases left between them. This CDR3 is built from 13 residues. The CDR3 sequence is CASTNGPNTEAFF. The CDR3 DNA is TGTGCCAGCACGAATGGACCGAACACTGAAGCTTTCTTT. Variable domain in full (rest from reference TRBV25-1 and TRBJ1-1): EADIYQTPRYLVIGTGKKITLECSQTMGHDKMYWYQQDPGMELHLIHYSYGVNSTEKGDLSSESTVSRIRTEHFPLTLESARPSHTSQYLCASTNGPNTEAFFGQGTRLTVV.

The gene calls are TRBV7-2 and TRBJ2-5, with 10 bases lining up with TRBD2. V shed 4 bases and J 4 bases; nucleotides not matched to a gene: 9. The germline V gene has CDR1 SGHTA and CDR2 FQGNSA. This CDR3 is 16 amino acids long. As DNA, the CDR3 is TGTGCCAGCAGCTCTACTAGCGGGGTACCTCCAGAGACCCAGTACTTC. Residues: CASSSTSGVPPETQYF.

This clone was seen more than once but under ten times. This sequence joins TRBV5-1 and TRBJ2-7, with TRBD2 identical over 7 bases. This CDR3 has 15 amino acids. The germline V gene has CDR1 SGHRS and CDR2 YFSETQ. V shed 4 bases and J 2 bases; nucleotides not matched to a gene: 9. The CDR3 DNA reads TGCGCCAGCAGCGAGGCCAGCCGGGGGGCCTACGAGCAGTACTTC. Amino acid sequence: CASSEASRGAYEQYF.

The chain carries TRBV29-1 and TRBJ2-5, with 8 bases that match TRBD2. V lost 6 bases and J lost 5; bases outside the gene matches: 8. Germline assignment: CDR1 SQVTM and CDR2 ANQGSEA. This CDR3 is built from 13 residues. CDR3: CSVGGLAIETQYF. In DNA form, the CDR3 reads TGCAGCGTGGGTGGACTAGCAATTGAGACCCAGTACTTC.

The V call is TRBV30, the J call TRBJ1-1, with a possible D match to TRBD1 (6 bases). The CDR3 runs 14 residues. V was trimmed by 2 bases and J by 3 bases, leaving 13 bases between them. CDR1 is GTSNPN, CDR2 SVGIG, per germline (reference sequence). CDR3: CAWSTGRGDTEAFF. In nucleotides, the CDR3 is TGTGCCTGGAGTACGGGGAGGGGGGACACTGAAGCTTTCTTT.

The chain recombines TRBV2 with TRBJ1-2; TRBD1 is a possible D gene (6 bases). From germline, CDR1 is SNHLY and CDR2 FYNNEI. The CDR3 is made up of 12 amino acids. The V and J ends lost 4 bases and 10 bases respectively, with 13 bases between them. The CDR3 DNA follows: TGTGCCAGCAGTGCCGGACAGATTATCTACACCTTC. This gives the protein CASSAGQIIYTF.

The J gene is TRBJ2-3, the V gene TRBV30; TRBD1 might be the D (5 bases). The germline V gene has CDR1 GTSNPN and CDR2 SVGIG (reference sequence). CDR3 size: 14 residues. Trimming removed 2 bases at V and 3 bases at J, with 12 bases between. In DNA, the CDR3 is TGTGCCTGGAGTCGTGTGGCAGGGACAGATACGCAGTATTTT. It translates to CAWSRVAGTDTQYF.

This clone was observed a few times. The J gene is TRBJ2-7, the V gene TRBV7-9, with 10 nucleotides matching TRBD1. The germline V gene has CDR1 SEHNR and CDR2 FQNEAQ (reference sequence). This CDR3 region has 14 residues. The V gene end was trimmed by 4 bases and the J gene end by 6 bases; junction bases not matched to a gene: 6. CDR3 region: CASSSGTGDTEQYF. The CDR3 DNA reads as TGTGCCAGCAGCTCCGGGACAGGGGACACCGAGCAGTACTTC.